This entry is about one TCR beta chain. This CDR3 is 15 amino acids long. Germline lookup yields CDR1 SGDLS and CDR2 YYNGEE. Trimming removed 0 bases from V and 7 bases from J; junction bases left unmatched: 9. Enrolled through a virtual design, the participants were between about 18 and 89 years of age and came from under 25 US areas. Membership in each cohort depended on participant-reported clinical history. These data come from a study of blood T cell repertoires in COVID-19. On the study more broadly: The United States, Italy and Spain provided the acute and convalescent COVID-19 samples. PBMCs, B-cell-depleted T cells, or T cells were the source of the cDNA or gDNA that made up the material.

Some clones are missing from TCRdb's copy, which holds only in-frame ones; the method was immunoSEQ multiplex PCR. The sample has over 300,000 clones; more than 75% are singletons. This receptor was identified in a woman aged 25 to 45 with acute COVID-19. The chain is built from TRBV9 and TRBJ1-2, with TRBD1 matching 7 bases. Sequencing input: PBMCs or T cells enriched from blood (not recorded which). The CDR3 region has the DNA TGTGCCAGCAGCGTAGGCCCCGACAGGGCGGGTGGCTACACCTTC. As protein: CASSVGPDRAGGYTF.